This is a list of T cell receptor beta chains from one sample in a study of technical replicates of blood from a handful of donors. Using immunoSEQ multiplex PCR, the repertoire was profiled, and TCRdb retains in-frame clones only, with some absent. The sample includes about 71,000 clones, nearly 98% of them seen just once. Input material: T cells isolated from PBMCs. Every receptor here comes from a human donor in good health. The CDR3 runs from the conserved cysteine through the conserved F or W. The D gene is left open where the match is weak. Clone size, where shown, is once, few, many, or a class for clones that have expanded.

cdr3_length clone_size j_call v_call d_call cdr3_nt cdr3_aa
16 . TRBJ2-3 TRBV6-1 TRBD2 TGTGCCAGCAGTGAACTCGGCGGGGGGAGCACAGATACGCAGTATTTT CASSELGGGSTDTQYF
15 . TRBJ1-1 TRBV4-1 . TGCGCCAGCTTCCAAGACGGGGGGGGAACCACTGAAGCTTTCTTT CASFQDGGGTTEAFF
16 . TRBJ2-2 TRBV4-1 . TGCGCCAGCAGCCAAGCTAACCTGATAGTAGCCGGGGAGCTGTTTTTT CASSQANLIVAGELFF
15 . TRBJ2-2 TRBV29-1 TRBD1 TGCAGCGTTAAAGACAGGGGGAAAAACACCGGGGAGCTGTTTTTT CSVKDRGKNTGELFF
20 once TRBJ2-6 TRBV12-5 . TGTGCTAGTGGTTTGGAAAAAACCGGGACATTGACTTCTGGGGCCAACGTCCTGACTTTC CASGLEKTGTLTSGANVLTF
15 . TRBJ1-5 TRBV27 TRBD1 TGTGCCAGCAGTTGGACAGGGGGCGGCAATCAGCCCCAGCATTTT CASSWTGGGNQPQHF
18 . TRBJ1-2 TRBV15 . TGTGCCACCAGCAGATCGATCCGGAGGACTTTGACGGGCTATGGCTACACCTTC CATSRSIRRTLTGYGYTF
11 . TRBJ2-3 TRBV6-6 . TGTGCCACCCGACAAACAGATACGCAGTATTTT CATRQTDTQYF
16 . TRBJ2-2 TRBV9 TRBD2 TGTGCCAGCAGCGTAGGAGGCGGGAGGTGGGCCGGGGAGCTGTTTTTT CASSVGGGRWAGELFF
13 . TRBJ2-7 TRBV5-4 . TGTGCCAGCAGCAGGCAGGGGAAGGACGAGCAGTACTTC CASSRQGKDEQYF
16 . TRBJ2-2 TRBV5-1 TRBD1 TGCGCCAGCAGTGCCGGGACAGGTGGTAGGACCGGGGAGCTGTTTTTT CASSAGTGGRTGELFF
15 . TRBJ2-1 TRBV11-1 TRBD2 TGTGCCAGCAGCTTATATGGCGTGATGGCGGGAGTGCCGTTCTTC CASSLYGVMAGVPFF
17 . TRBJ1-4 TRBV4-1 . TGCGCCAGCAGCCCCCCGCGAGGGGGTCCGGCTAATGAAAAACTGTTTTTT CASSPPRGGPANEKLFF
15 . TRBJ2-7 TRBV4-1 TRBD1 TGCGCCAGCAGCCGGGGGACAGGGATCCTCTACGAGCAGTACTTC CASSRGTGILYEQYF
15 . TRBJ2-1 TRBV25-1 . TGTGCCAGCAGTGTGTGGCTAGGAAGTCACAATGAGCAGTTCTTC CASSVWLGSHNEQFF
16 . TRBJ2-1 TRBV27 TRBD2 TGTGCCAGCAGTTTACCCCTAGCGGGAGAGGTAAATGAGCAGTTCTTC CASSLPLAGEVNEQFF
13 . TRBJ2-7 TRBV18 . TGTGCCAGCTCACAGGGGCGCCAATACGAGCAGTACTTC CASSQGRQYEQYF
13 . TRBJ1-1 TRBV11-3 TRBD1 TGTGCCAGCAGGGACAGGGGGGTGACTGAAGCTTTCTTT CASRDRGVTEAFF
13 . TRBJ2-5 TRBV6-5 . TGTGCCAGCAGTTACACAGTCTTAGAGACCCAGTACTTC CASSYTVLETQYF